Shown below are 10 T cell receptor beta chains from a single sample sequenced in a study of T cell changes during pregnancy in multiple sclerosis. Method: immunoSEQ multiplex PCR; TCRdb's copy keeps in-frame clones and lacks some. Of 20,000 to 25,000 clones listed, 75% to 90% are singletons. The sample here was CD4+ T cells from peripheral blood mononuclear cells, taken in the first trimester of pregnancy. The source is a female donor in good health, enrolled as a control in a pregnancy study.

This sequence joins TRBV27 and TRBJ2-5, with a possible D match to TRBD2 (5 bases). From germline, CDR1 is MNHEY and CDR2 SMNVEV (reference sequence). V lost 5 bases and J lost 5, with 9 bases in between. This CDR3 has 12 residues. This CDR3 is CASSLRGETQYF. In DNA form, the CDR3 reads TGTGCCAGCAGTCTGAGAGGGGAGACCCAGTACTTC.

V and J are TRBV5-1 and TRBJ2-7; D is perhaps TRBD2 (6 bases). In germline, CDR1 is SGHRS, CDR2 YFSETQ. This CDR3 is 15 amino acids long. Trimming took 2 bases from V and 0 from J, leaving 12 bases between them. The CDR3: CASSLRTGVSYEQYF. The CDR3 coding sequence is TGCGCCAGCAGCTTAAGGACGGGGGTCTCCTACGAGCAGTACTTC.

The rearrangement uses TRBV11-2 and TRBJ1-3; D is unresolved. The CDR3 totals 16 residues. V lost 5 bases and J 0 bases, leaving 14 bases between the germline ends. Germline lookup yields CDR1 SGHAT and CDR2 FQNNGV. The CDR3 protein is CASSPRVLTSGNTIYF. CDR3 nucleotides: TGTGCCAGCAGCCCCCGGGTACTTACCTCTGGAAACACCATATATTTT.

The chain couples TRBV5-4 to TRBJ2-5; D unresolved. CDR3 length: 13 amino acids. The V end was cut by 5 bases, the J end by 0 bases, with 8 bases between. Germline V lookup: CDR1 SGHNT, CDR2 YYREEE (reference sequence). This CDR3 is CASSSHHQETQYF. The CDR3 bases are TGTGCCAGCAGTAGTCACCACCAAGAGACCCAGTACTTC.

Judged by abundance, this clone is medium-sized. The chain joins TRBV5-5 to TRBJ1-1, with TRBD1 as a possible D gene (5 bases). The V gene lost 6 bases and the J gene lost 0 bases, with 12 bases spanning the gap. This CDR3 comprises 14 residues. The V gene's germline CDR1 is SGHKS and CDR2 YYEKEE (reference sequence). In nucleotides, the CDR3 is TGTGCCAGCACCGTGAGACAGATGAACACTGAAGCTTTCTTT. Encoded protein: CASTVRQMNTEAFF.

The rearrangement joins TRBV4-1 to TRBJ1-1; D perhaps matches TRBD1 (6 bases). V was clipped by 0 bases and J by 4 bases, with 12 bases between them. Germline CDR1 MGHRA, CDR2 YSYEKL. CDR3 length: 15 residues. CDR3 residues: CASSQDIRGRTEAFF. The CDR3 DNA follows: TGCGCCAGCAGCCAAGATATCAGGGGACGCACTGAAGCTTTCTTT.

This chain connects TRBV4-2 to TRBJ1-5; 8 bases map to TRBD1. The CDR3 runs 16 residues. V trimming: 3 bases; J trimming: 4 bases; junction bases outside the gene matches: 8. The germline CDR1 and CDR2 sequences are LGHNA and YNFKEQ. The CDR3 DNA reads as TGTGCCAGCAGCCAGAAATTGGACAGGGCGAATCAGCCCCAGCATTTT. Its protein is CASSQKLDRANQPQHF.

The chain uses TRBV14 and TRBJ2-7, with 7 bases aligning to TRBD1. CDR3 length equals 15 residues. Germline V gene data show CDR1 as SGHDN and CDR2 as FVKESK. The J segment lost 0 bases and the V segment lost 1 base, leaving 3 bases of the junction unmatched. CDR3 residues: CASSQVDRDSYEQYF. In nucleotides, the CDR3 is TGTGCCAGCAGCCAAGTTGACAGGGACTCCTACGAGCAGTACTTC.

The chain recombines TRBV7-3 with TRBJ2-3; no clear D gene. The CDR3 is 12 amino acids. V gave up 5 bases and J gave up 8 bases, with 11 bases separating them. Germline V gives CDR1 SGHTA, CDR2 FQGTGA. As DNA, the CDR3 is TGTGCCAGCAGCCCGAACAGAATTACGCAGTATTTT. This encodes CASSPNRITQYF.

V usage is TRBV7-2 and J usage is TRBJ2-5; 9 nucleotides line up with TRBD2. The CDR3 totals 14 residues. From germline, CDR1 is SGHTA and CDR2 FQGNSA. Trimming removed 5 bases from V and 4 bases from J; junction bases left unmatched: 5. The CDR3 DNA is TGTGCCAGCAGCCCTAGCGGGGCTCGAGAGACCCAGTACTTC. Residues: CASSPSGARETQYF.